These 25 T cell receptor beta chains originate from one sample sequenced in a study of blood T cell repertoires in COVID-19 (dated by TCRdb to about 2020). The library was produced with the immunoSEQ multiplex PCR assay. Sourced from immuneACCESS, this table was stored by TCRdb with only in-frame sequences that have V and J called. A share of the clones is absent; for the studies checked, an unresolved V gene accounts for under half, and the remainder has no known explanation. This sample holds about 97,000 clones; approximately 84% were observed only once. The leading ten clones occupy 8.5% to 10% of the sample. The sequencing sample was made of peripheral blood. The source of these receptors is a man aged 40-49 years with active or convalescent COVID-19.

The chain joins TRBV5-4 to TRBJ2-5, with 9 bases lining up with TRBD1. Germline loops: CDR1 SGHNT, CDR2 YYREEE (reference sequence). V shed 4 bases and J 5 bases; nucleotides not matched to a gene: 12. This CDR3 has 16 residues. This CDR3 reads CASSRVWTGAKETQYF. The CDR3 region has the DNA TGTGCCAGCAGCCGAGTCTGGACAGGGGCTAAGGAGACCCAGTACTTC.

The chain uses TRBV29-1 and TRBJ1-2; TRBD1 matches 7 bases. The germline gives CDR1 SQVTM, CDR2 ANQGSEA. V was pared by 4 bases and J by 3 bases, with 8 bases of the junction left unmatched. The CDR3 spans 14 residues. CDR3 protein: CSVASIGGDYGYTF. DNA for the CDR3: TGCAGCGTTGCCTCCATAGGGGGCGACTATGGCTACACCTTC.

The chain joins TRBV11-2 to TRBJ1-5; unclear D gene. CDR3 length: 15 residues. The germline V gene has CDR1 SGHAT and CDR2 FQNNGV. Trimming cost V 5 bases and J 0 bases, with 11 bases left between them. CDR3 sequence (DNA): TGTGCCAGCAGCCCCCAACAGATTAGCAATCAGCCCCAGCATTTT. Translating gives CASSPQQISNQPQHF.

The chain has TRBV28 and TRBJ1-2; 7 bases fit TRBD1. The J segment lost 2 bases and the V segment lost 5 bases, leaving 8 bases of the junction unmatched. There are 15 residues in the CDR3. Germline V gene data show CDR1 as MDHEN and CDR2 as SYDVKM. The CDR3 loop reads CASSPPTGRNYGYTF. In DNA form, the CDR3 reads TGTGCCAGCAGTCCTCCGACAGGGAGGAACTATGGCTACACCTTC.

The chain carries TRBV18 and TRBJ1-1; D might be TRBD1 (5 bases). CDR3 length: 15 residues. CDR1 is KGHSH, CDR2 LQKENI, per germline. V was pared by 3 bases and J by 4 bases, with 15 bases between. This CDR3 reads CASSPGLDEGTEAFF. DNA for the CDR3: TGTGCCAGCTCACCGGGACTGGATGAGGGCACTGAAGCTTTCTTT.

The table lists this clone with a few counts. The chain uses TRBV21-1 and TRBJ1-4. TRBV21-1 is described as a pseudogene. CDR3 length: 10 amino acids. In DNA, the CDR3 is TGTGCCAGCCCCCTCGAGAAACTGTTTTTT. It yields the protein CASPLEKLFF.

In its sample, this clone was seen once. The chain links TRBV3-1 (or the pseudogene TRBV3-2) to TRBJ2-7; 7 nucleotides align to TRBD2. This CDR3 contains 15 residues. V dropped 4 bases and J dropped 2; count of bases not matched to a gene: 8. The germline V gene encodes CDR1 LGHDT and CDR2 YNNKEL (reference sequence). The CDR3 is CASSRSGARPYEQYF. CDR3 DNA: TGTGCCAGCAGCCGAAGCGGGGCTCGGCCCTACGAGCAGTACTTC.

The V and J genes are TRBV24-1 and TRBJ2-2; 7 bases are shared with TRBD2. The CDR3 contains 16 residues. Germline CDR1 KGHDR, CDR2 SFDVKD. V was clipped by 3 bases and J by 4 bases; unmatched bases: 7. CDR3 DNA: TGTGCCACCAGTGATCAAGCGGGGCGGGGCACCGGGGAGCTGTTTTTT. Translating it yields CATSDQAGRGTGELFF.

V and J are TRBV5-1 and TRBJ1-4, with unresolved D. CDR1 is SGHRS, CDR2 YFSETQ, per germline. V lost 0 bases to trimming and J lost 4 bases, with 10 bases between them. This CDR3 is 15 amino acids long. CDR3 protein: CASSLARALNEKLFF. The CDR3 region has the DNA TGCGCCAGCAGCTTGGCTCGCGCGCTTAATGAAAAACTGTTTTTT.

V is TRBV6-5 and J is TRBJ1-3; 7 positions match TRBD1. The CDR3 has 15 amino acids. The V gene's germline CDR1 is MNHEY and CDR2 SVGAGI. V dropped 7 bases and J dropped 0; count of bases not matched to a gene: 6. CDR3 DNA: TGTGCCAGCAAGAGGAGGGGGCCCTCTGGAAACACCATATATTTT. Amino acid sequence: CASKRRGPSGNTIYF.

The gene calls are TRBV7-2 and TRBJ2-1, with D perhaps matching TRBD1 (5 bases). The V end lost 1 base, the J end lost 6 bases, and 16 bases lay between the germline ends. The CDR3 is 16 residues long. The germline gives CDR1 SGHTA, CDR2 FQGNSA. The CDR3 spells CASSLVWQGSPNEQFF. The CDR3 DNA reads TGTGCCAGCAGCTTAGTTTGGCAGGGATCCCCCAATGAGCAGTTCTTC.

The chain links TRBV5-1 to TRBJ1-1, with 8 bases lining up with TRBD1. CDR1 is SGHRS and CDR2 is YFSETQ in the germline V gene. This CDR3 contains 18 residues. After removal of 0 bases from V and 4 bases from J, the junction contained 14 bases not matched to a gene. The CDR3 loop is CASSLGWAGQGSGTEAFF. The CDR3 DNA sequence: TGCGCCAGCAGCTTGGGCTGGGCAGGACAGGGTTCGGGCACTGAAGCTTTCTTT.

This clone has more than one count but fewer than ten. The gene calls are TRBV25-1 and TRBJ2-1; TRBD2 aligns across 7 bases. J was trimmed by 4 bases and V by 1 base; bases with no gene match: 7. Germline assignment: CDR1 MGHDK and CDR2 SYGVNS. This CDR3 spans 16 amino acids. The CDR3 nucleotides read TGTGCCAGCAGTGAATCTGACGGGGGGTTTTACAATGAGCAGTTCTTC. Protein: CASSESDGGFYNEQFF. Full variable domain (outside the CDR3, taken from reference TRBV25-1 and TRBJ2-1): EADIYQTPRYLVIGTGKKITLECSQTMGHDKMYWYQQDPGMELHLIHYSYGVNSTEKGDLSSESTVSRIRTEHFPLTLESARPSHTSQYLCASSESDGGFYNEQFFGPGTRLTVL.

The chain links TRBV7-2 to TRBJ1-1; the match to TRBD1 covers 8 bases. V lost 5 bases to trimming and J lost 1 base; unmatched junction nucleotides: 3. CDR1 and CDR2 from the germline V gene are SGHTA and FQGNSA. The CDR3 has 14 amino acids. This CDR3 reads CASSRGTGNTEAFF. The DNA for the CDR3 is TGTGCCAGCAGCCGGGGGACAGGGAACACTGAAGCTTTCTTT.

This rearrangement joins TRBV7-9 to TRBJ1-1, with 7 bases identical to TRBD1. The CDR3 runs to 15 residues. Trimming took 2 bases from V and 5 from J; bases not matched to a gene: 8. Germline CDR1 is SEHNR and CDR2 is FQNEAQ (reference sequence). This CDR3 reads CASSLREGAGTEAFF. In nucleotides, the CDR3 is TGTGCCAGCAGCTTACGGGAGGGGGCAGGTACTGAAGCTTTCTTT.

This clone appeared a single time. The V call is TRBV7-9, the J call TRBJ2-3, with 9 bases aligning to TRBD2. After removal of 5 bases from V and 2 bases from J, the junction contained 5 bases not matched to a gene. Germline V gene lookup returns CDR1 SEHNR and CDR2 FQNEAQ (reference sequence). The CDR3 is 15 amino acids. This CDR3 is CASSIRTSATDTQYF. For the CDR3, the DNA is TGTGCCAGCAGCATACGGACTAGCGCCACAGATACGCAGTATTTT.

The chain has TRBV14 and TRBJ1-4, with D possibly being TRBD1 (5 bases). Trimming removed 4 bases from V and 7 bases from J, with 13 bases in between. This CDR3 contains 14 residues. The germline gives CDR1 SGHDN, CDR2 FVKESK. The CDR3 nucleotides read TGTGCCAGCAGCCGCGGGGGGTCGGGTGAAAAACTGTTTTTT. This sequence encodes CASSRGGSGEKLFF.

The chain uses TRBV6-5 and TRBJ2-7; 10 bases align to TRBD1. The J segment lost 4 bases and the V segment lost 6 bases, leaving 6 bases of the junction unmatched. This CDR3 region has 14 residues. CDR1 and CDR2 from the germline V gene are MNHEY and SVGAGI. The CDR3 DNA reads TGTGCCAGCAGACGGGACAGGGGAGTTTACGAGCAGTACTTC. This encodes CASRRDRGVYEQYF.

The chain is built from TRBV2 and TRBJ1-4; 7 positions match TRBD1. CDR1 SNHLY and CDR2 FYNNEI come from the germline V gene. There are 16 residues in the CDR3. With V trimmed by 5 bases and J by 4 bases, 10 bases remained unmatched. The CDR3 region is CASSFTDRAFNEKLFF. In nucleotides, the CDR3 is TGTGCCAGCAGTTTCACCGACAGGGCCTTTAATGAAAAACTGTTTTTT.

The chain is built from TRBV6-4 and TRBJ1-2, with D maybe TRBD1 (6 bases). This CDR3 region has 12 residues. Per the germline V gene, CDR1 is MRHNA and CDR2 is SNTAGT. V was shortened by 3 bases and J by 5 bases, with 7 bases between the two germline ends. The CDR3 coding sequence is TGTGCCAGCAGTGAGCAGGGGTATGGCTACACCTTC. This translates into CASSEQGYGYTF.

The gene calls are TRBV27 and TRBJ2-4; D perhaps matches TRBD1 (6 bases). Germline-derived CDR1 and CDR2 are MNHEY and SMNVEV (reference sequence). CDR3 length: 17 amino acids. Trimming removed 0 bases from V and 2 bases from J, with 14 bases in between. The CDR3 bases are TGTGCCAGCAGTTTATCTGCAGGGGTAGAGACCAAAAACATTCAGTACTTC. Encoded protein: CASSLSAGVETKNIQYF.

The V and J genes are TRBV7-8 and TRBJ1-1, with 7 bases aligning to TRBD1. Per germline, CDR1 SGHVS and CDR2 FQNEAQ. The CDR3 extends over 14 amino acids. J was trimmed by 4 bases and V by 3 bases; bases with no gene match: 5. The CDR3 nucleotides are TGTGCCAGCAGCTTGAGACAGGGAGGCACTGAAGCTTTCTTT. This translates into CASSLRQGGTEAFF. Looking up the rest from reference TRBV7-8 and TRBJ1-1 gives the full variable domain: GAGVSQSPRYKVAKRGQDVALRCDPISGHVSLFWYQQALGQGPEFLTYFQNEAQLDKSGLPSDRFFAERPEGSVSTLKIQRTQQEDSAVYLCASSLRQGGTEAFFGQGTRLTVV.

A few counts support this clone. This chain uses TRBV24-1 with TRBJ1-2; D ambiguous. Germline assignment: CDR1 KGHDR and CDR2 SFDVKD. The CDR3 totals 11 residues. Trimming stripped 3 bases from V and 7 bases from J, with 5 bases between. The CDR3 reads CATSDRGGYTF. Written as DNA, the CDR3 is TGTGCCACCAGTGATCGCGGTGGCTACACCTTC.

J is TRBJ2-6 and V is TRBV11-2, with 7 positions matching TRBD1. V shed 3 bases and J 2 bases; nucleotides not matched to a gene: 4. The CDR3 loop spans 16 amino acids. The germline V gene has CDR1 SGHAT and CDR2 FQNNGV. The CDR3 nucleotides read TGTGCCAGCAGCTTTCAAGACAGGGCTGGGGCCAACGTCCTGACTTTC. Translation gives CASSFQDRAGANVLTF. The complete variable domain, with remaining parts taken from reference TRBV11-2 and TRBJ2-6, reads EAGVAQSPRYKIIEKRQSVAFWCNPISGHATLYWYQQILGQGPKLLIQFQNNGVVDDSQLPKDRFSAERLKGVDSTLKIQPAKLEDSAVYLCASSFQDRAGANVLTFGAGSRLTVL.

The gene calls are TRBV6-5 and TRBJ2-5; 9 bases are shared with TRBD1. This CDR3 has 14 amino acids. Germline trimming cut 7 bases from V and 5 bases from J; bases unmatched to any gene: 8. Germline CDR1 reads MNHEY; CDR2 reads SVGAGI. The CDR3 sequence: CASIQTGGGETQYF. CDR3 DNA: TGTGCCAGCATCCAGACAGGGGGTGGGGAGACCCAGTACTTC.